These 12 T cell receptor beta chains share one sample of origin, sequenced in a study of CD8+ T cells in alopecia areata. cDNA prepared by RNA extraction and subsequent reverse transcription served as the template for sequencing. Sequencing was performed with immunoSEQ multiplex PCR; in TCRdb, only in-frame clones are kept and a portion is missing. The sample has some 110,000 clones; roughly two fifths are singletons. Sequencing was performed on CD4+ T cells sorted from blood. The source is a human donor with alopecia areata.

This clone was seen a handful of times. This sequence joins TRBV29-1 and TRBJ2-3; TRBD1 matches 9 bases. J lost 6 bases, V lost 3 bases, and 7 bases had no gene match. The CDR3 is 14 amino acids. CDR1 SQVTM and CDR2 ANQGSEA come from the germline V gene. CDR3 DNA sequence: TGCAGCGTTGATACTGGGACAGGGTTGGATACGCAGTATTTT. Translated, it gives CSVDTGTGLDTQYF.

This clone showed up just a few times. The chain has TRBV29-1 and TRBJ2-1, with D maybe TRBD2 (5 bases). The CDR3 has 13 residues. V lost 3 bases and J lost 9, with 15 bases in between. Germline values: CDR1 SQVTM, CDR2 ANQGSEA. Here the CDR3 DNA reads TGCAGCGTTGAGTACATCCTGGCGGGTGAGCAGTTCTTC. Amino acid sequence: CSVEYILAGEQFF.

This chain uses TRBV29-1 with TRBJ2-4; D possibly corresponds to TRBD2 (6 bases). This CDR3 region has 15 residues. Germline loops: CDR1 SQVTM, CDR2 ANQGSEA. The V end was cut by 5 bases, the J end by 10 bases, with 24 bases between. The CDR3 spells CSVSWGSGPKSIQYF. The CDR3 DNA sequence: TGCAGCGTTAGTTGGGGGAGCGGGCCCAAATCTATTCAGTACTTC.

This clone has only a few counts. The gene calls are TRBV28 and TRBJ2-1; 9 nucleotides align to TRBD2. The trim removed 5 bases at V and 2 bases at J, leaving 4 bases unmatched. The CDR3 contains 15 residues. CDR1 is MDHEN, CDR2 SYDVKM, per germline. The CDR3 DNA reads TGTGCCAGCAGTCCAGCGGGAGGCGCCTACAATGAGCAGTTCTTC. As protein: CASSPAGGAYNEQFF.

This clone showed up just once. The genes are TRBV6-5 and TRBJ1-1, with D possibly TRBD1 on 6 matching bases. CDR3 size: 15 residues. Per the germline V gene, CDR1 is MNHEY and CDR2 is SVGAGI. The V end lost 0 bases, the J end lost 4 bases, and 12 bases lay between the germline ends. The CDR3 region is CASSYSTQGPTEAFF. The CDR3 nucleotides read TGTGCCAGCAGTTACTCGACACAGGGTCCCACTGAAGCTTTCTTT.

A few counts support this clone. The chain joins TRBV30 to TRBJ1-2; 10 nucleotides align to TRBD1. The CDR3 sequence is 15 residues long. J gave up 2 bases and V 2 bases, and 5 bases lay outside the gene matches. CDR1 and CDR2 (germline): GTSNPN, SVGIG (reference sequence). CDR3 loop: CAWSWDRGANYGYTF. CDR3 sequence (DNA): TGTGCCTGGAGTTGGGACAGGGGAGCGAACTATGGCTACACCTTC.

This sequence joins TRBV5-1 and TRBJ1-1; the D is unclear. Trimming shortened V by 7 bases and J by 0 bases, and 10 bases separated the two germline ends. In germline, CDR1 is SGHRS, CDR2 YFSETQ. The CDR3 extends over 13 amino acids. CDR3: CASAPEVNTEAFF. The CDR3 DNA reads as TGCGCCAGCGCTCCGGAGGTGAACACTGAAGCTTTCTTT.

The chain uses TRBV29-1 and TRBJ2-2; possible D gene TRBD1, 6 bases. The CDR3 sequence is 15 residues long. The germline V gene encodes CDR1 SQVTM and CDR2 ANQGSEA. V shed 6 bases and J shed 7 bases, with 21 bases lying between them. CDR3 amino acids: CSVMALQGPGGELFF. CDR3 coding DNA: TGCAGCGTCATGGCCCTACAGGGCCCGGGCGGGGAGCTGTTTTTT.

The chain joins TRBV30 to TRBJ1-2; D might be TRBD1 (6 bases). The germline gives CDR1 GTSNPN, CDR2 SVGIG (reference sequence). The CDR3 has 11 amino acids. Trimming took off 8 bases at V and 8 bases at J, with 15 bases between the two ends. The CDR3, as DNA: TGTGCCGCTGGACAGATGAGCGGCTACACCTTC. It translates to CAAGQMSGYTF. The full variable domain, with the rest looked up from reference TRBV30 and TRBJ1-2, is SQTIHQWPATLVQPVGSPLSLECTVEGTSNPNLYWYRQAAGRGLQLLFYSVGIGQISSEVPQNLSASRPQDRQFILSSKKLLLSDSGFYLCAAGQMSGYTFGSGTRLTVV.

The chain recombines TRBV29-1 with TRBJ2-3; D unclear. The V gene's germline CDR1 is SQVTM and CDR2 ANQGSEA. CDR3 length: 14 amino acids. Trimming removed 3 bases from V and 2 bases from J, with 12 bases in between. For the CDR3, the DNA is TGCAGCGTTGAGTACGTCAGGAACACAGATACGCAGTATTTT. Amino acid sequence: CSVEYVRNTDTQYF.

V usage is TRBV4-3 and J usage is TRBJ2-2; weak D call: TRBD1 (5 bases). V dropped 0 bases and J dropped 4 bases, with 12 bases sitting between them. The germline V gene has CDR1 LGHNA and CDR2 YSLEER. The CDR3 is 16 amino acids. The CDR3 loop reads CASSQDPQGFTGELFF. CDR3 coding DNA: TGCGCCAGCAGCCAAGATCCCCAGGGATTCACCGGGGAGCTGTTTTTT.

This clone was observed a handful of times. V and J are TRBV28 and TRBJ2-7; possible D gene TRBD2, 6 bases. CDR3 length: 15 residues. Deletions cut 11 bases from V and 0 bases from J, with 20 bases between. The germline V gene has CDR1 MDHEN and CDR2 SYDVKM. CDR3 amino acids: CACSKSGRSSYEQYF. The CDR3 DNA reads as TGTGCCTGCTCCAAATCAGGGAGGAGCTCCTACGAGCAGTACTTC.